The 29 T cell receptor beta chains below all came from one sample that was sequenced in a study of blood T cell repertoires in COVID-19. The repertoire was sequenced with immunoSEQ multiplex PCR; TCRdb's copy has only in-frame clones and lacks some. Of 250,000 to 350,000 clones detected, approximately 84% appear once; the ten largest clones hold more than 1.4%. Source material: peripheral blood. Receptors were obtained from a human donor with COVID-19, enrolled during active disease. The donor label of this sample is uncertain.

This clone was found once. The chain has TRBV7-9 and TRBJ2-3; TRBD2 aligns across 8 bases. The V segment lost 2 bases and the J segment 5 bases; nucleotides outside the gene matches: 9. This CDR3 contains 16 residues. Per the germline V gene, CDR1 is SEHNR and CDR2 is FQNEAQ (reference sequence). The CDR3 spells CASSLNLAGGEDTQYF. The CDR3 coding sequence is TGTGCCAGCAGCTTAAACCTAGCGGGCGGGGAAGATACGCAGTATTTT.

This clone was counted only a few times. This chain joins TRBV11-2 and TRBJ2-1, with D unclear. CDR1 SGHAT and CDR2 FQNNGV come from the germline V gene. This CDR3 contains 11 residues. Trimming took off 1 base at V and 10 bases at J, with 5 bases between the two ends. The CDR3 DNA sequence: TGTGCCAGCAGCTTAGGAGGAGAGCAGTTCTTC. It is translated as CASSLGGEQFF.

The chain employs TRBV14 and TRBJ1-1; D ambiguous. This CDR3 region has 13 residues. Trimming stripped 0 bases from V and 10 bases from J, with 12 bases between. Germline V gives CDR1 SGHDN, CDR2 FVKESK. Here the CDR3 reads CASSQDINRGAFF. DNA for the CDR3: TGTGCCAGCAGCCAAGATATTAATCGGGGAGCTTTCTTT.

This clone was counted a single time. The V and J genes are TRBV11-2 and TRBJ2-1, with D unclear. This CDR3 is built from 15 residues. Trimming cost V 2 bases and J 0 bases, with 8 bases left between them. Germline CDR1 and CDR2: SGHAT and FQNNGV. CDR3 region: CASSLTRSSYNEQFF. The DNA of the CDR3 is TGTGCCAGCAGCTTAACGCGGAGCTCCTACAATGAGCAGTTCTTC.

The chain carries TRBV7-8 and TRBJ1-5; D may be TRBD1 (5 bases). V lost 0 bases and J 2 bases, leaving 14 bases between the germline ends. This CDR3 spans 17 amino acids. The V gene's germline CDR1 is SGHVS and CDR2 FQNEAQ. The CDR3 loop reads CASSLAQGSLGNQPQHF. CDR3 coding DNA: TGTGCCAGCAGCTTAGCCCAGGGCAGTCTAGGCAATCAGCCCCAGCATTTT.

The chain recombines TRBV24-1 with TRBJ2-2; a possible D gene is TRBD2 (6 bases). V lost 3 bases, J lost 3 bases, and 19 bases lay in between. The CDR3 runs 18 residues. Germline loops: CDR1 KGHDR, CDR2 SFDVKD. CDR3 region: CATSDRGGAPTDTGELFF. The CDR3 DNA reads TGTGCCACCAGTGATCGAGGCGGGGCACCCACTGACACCGGGGAGCTGTTTTTT.

J is TRBJ2-4 and V is TRBV2; possible D gene TRBD2, 7 bases. V lost 7 bases to trimming and J lost 6 bases, with 13 bases between them. The length of the CDR3 is 13 residues. Per the germline V gene, CDR1 is SNHLY and CDR2 is FYNNEI. CDR3 sequence reads: CASTEGEGNIQYF. In DNA form, the CDR3 reads TGTGCCAGCACTGAGGGGGAGGGAAACATTCAGTACTTC.

This clone showed up many times. The chain combines TRBV28 with TRBJ2-7; 9 bases align to TRBD2. V trimming: 7 bases; J trimming: 3 bases; junction bases outside the gene matches: 10. Germline V CDR1 and CDR2: MDHEN, SYDVKM. The CDR3 loop spans 15 amino acids. CDR3 nucleotides: TGTGCCAGCAAGGACGGAAATAGCGGGGGCTACGAGCAGTACTTC. It is translated as CASKDGNSGGYEQYF.

V gene TRBV27 combines with J gene TRBJ2-7, with a weak D call TRBD1 (5 bases). Germline V gene sequence: CDR1 MNHEY, CDR2 SMNVEV (reference sequence). This CDR3 contains 12 residues. V gave up 5 bases and J gave up 3 bases, with 8 bases separating them. CDR3 sequence (DNA): TGTGCCAGCAGTGAAAGGGGCTACGAGCAGTACTTC. This translates into CASSERGYEQYF.

This sequence joins TRBV6-6 and TRBJ1-1, with TRBD1 matching over 9 bases. The J segment lost 5 bases and the V segment lost 2 bases, leaving 6 bases of the junction unmatched. Per the germline V gene, CDR1 is MNHNY and CDR2 is SVGAGI (reference sequence). CDR3 length: 15 residues. As DNA, the CDR3 is TGTGCCAGCAGTTACGCGGACAGGGGAGTGACTGAAGCTTTCTTT. Amino acid sequence: CASSYADRGVTEAFF.

The V and J genes are TRBV5-1 and TRBJ2-5, with 10 bases lining up with TRBD2. Losses at the gene ends were 0 bases for V and 5 bases for J; bases not matched to a gene: 7. The CDR3 consists of 16 residues. Germline values: CDR1 SGHRS, CDR2 YFSETQ. CDR3 residues: CASSLGLAGAPETQYF. The CDR3 DNA reads TGCGCCAGCAGCTTGGGGCTAGCGGGAGCTCCCGAGACCCAGTACTTC.

J is TRBJ2-1 and V is TRBV7-3, with 8 bases fitting TRBD2. Losses at the gene ends were 3 bases for V and 8 bases for J; bases not matched to a gene: 6. CDR3 length: 14 residues. Germline assignment: CDR1 SGHTA and CDR2 FQGTGA. The CDR3 is CASSLTGGRDEQFF. The CDR3 DNA reads as TGTGCCAGCAGCTTGACGGGAGGGAGGGATGAGCAGTTCTTC.

The chain links TRBV6-2 or TRBV6-3 to TRBJ2-3; TRBD2 matches 13 bases. V lost 4 bases to trimming and J lost 1 base; unmatched junction nucleotides: 2. The length of the CDR3 is 16 residues. Germline CDR1 is MNHEY and CDR2 is SVGEGT. As DNA, the CDR3 is TGTGCCAGCAGTTTCACTAGCGGGAGGGGCACAGATACGCAGTATTTT. Translated, it gives CASSFTSGRGTDTQYF.

This chain uses TRBV3-1 (or the pseudogene TRBV3-2) with TRBJ1-3; 7 nucleotides agree with TRBD1. The germline V gene encodes CDR1 LGHDT and CDR2 YNNKEL (reference sequence). V was clipped by 1 base and J by 5 bases; unmatched bases: 11. The CDR3 extends over 17 amino acids. CDR3 sequence reads: CASSQGPSDRARNTIYF. The CDR3 coding sequence is TGTGCCAGCAGCCAAGGCCCCTCCGACAGGGCCCGAAACACCATATATTTT.

The J gene is TRBJ2-5, the V gene TRBV5-1; D is uncertain. V was trimmed by 5 bases and J by 1 base, leaving 12 bases between them. The germline V gene has CDR1 SGHRS and CDR2 YFSETQ. The CDR3 runs 14 residues. CDR3 sequence: CASSRLVAQETQYF. The CDR3 coding sequence is TGCGCCAGCAGTCGTCTAGTCGCCCAAGAGACCCAGTACTTC. Supplemented by reference TRBV5-1 and TRBJ2-5, the full variable domain reads KAGVTQTPRYLIKTRGQQVTLSCSPISGHRSVSWYQQTPGQGLQFLFEYFSETQRNKGNFPGRFSGRQFSNSRSEMNVSTLELGDSALYLCASSRLVAQETQYFGPGTRLLVL.

J is TRBJ1-1 and V is TRBV5-1; 10 nucleotides agree with TRBD1. CDR3 size: 16 residues. Germline CDR1 SGHRS, CDR2 YFSETQ. V was pared by 4 bases and J by 0 bases, with 6 bases of the junction left unmatched. CDR3 sequence: CASSIRQGAVNTEAFF. CDR3 in DNA: TGCGCCAGCAGCATAAGACAGGGGGCCGTGAACACTGAAGCTTTCTTT.

A single count supports this clone. The chain combines TRBV5-4 with TRBJ1-4, with TRBD1 as a possible D gene (5 bases). CDR1 is SGHNT and CDR2 is YYREEE in the germline V gene (reference sequence). The CDR3 spans 15 residues. The V end lost 0 bases, the J end lost 8 bases, and 14 bases lay between the germline ends. CDR3 sequence reads: CASSLEGSRGEKLFF. CDR3 in DNA: TGTGCCAGCAGCTTGGAAGGGTCCCGGGGGGAAAAACTGTTTTTT.

The V call is TRBV27, the J call TRBJ1-4; D gene ambiguous. Germline lookup yields CDR1 MNHEY and CDR2 SMNVEV (reference sequence). V lost 7 bases and J lost 7, with 16 bases in between. The CDR3 runs to 14 residues. CDR3 sequence reads: CASTANKDGEKLFF. The DNA for the CDR3 is TGTGCCAGCACCGCCAACAAAGATGGTGAAAAACTGTTTTTT.

The V and J genes are TRBV27 and TRBJ1-2, with 9 positions matching TRBD1. V shed 4 bases and J 8 bases; nucleotides not matched to a gene: 8. CDR3 length equals 14 residues. The germline gives CDR1 MNHEY, CDR2 SMNVEV (reference sequence). The CDR3 reads CASSSLGTGNGYTF. CDR3 nucleotides: TGTGCCAGCAGTTCCCTTGGGACAGGGAACGGCTACACCTTC.

This CDR3 reads CASSATSSGRAHGGTQYF. The CDR3 DNA follows: TGTGCCAGCAGCGCTACCTCTAGCGGGAGGGCCCACGGGGGTACGCAGTATTTT. The chain carries TRBV9 and TRBJ2-3, with 12 bases identical to TRBD2. Germline-derived CDR1 and CDR2 are SGDLS and YYNGEE. The CDR3 has 18 residues. V lost 3 bases, J lost 8 bases, and 16 bases stayed unmatched.

The V call is TRBV29-1, the J call TRBJ1-2; TRBD1 aligns across 7 bases. Looked up from germline, CDR1 is SQVTM and CDR2 is ANQGSEA. This CDR3 region has 16 residues. After removal of 5 bases from V and 6 bases from J, the junction contained 18 bases not matched to a gene. CDR3 nucleotides: TGCAGCGTTCAGCCGGGGAATATGGACAGGCGCAATGGCTACACCTTC. Translation: CSVQPGNMDRRNGYTF. The variable domain in full, completed from reference TRBV29-1 and TRBJ1-2, reads SAVISQKPSRDICQRGTSLTIQCQVDSQVTMMFWYRQQPGQSLTLIATANQGSEATYESGFVIDKFPISRPNLTFSTLTVSNMSPEDSSIYLCSVQPGNMDRRNGYTFGSGTRLTVV.

This clone was seen a handful of times. The junction shows a germline mismatch at one end, possibly a read error. CDR3: CASKGEVRSSEQYF. For the CDR3, the DNA is TGTGCCAGCAAGGGAGAAGTACGGTCCTCCGAGCAGTACTTC. This rearrangement joins TRBV2 to TRBJ2-7; D may be TRBD2 (5 bases). Germline values: CDR1 SNHLY, CDR2 FYNNEI. The CDR3 has 14 residues.

The chain links TRBV2 to TRBJ2-1, with D maybe TRBD2 (5 bases). This CDR3 comprises 12 residues. Trimming pared 5 bases from V and 8 bases from J, leaving 10 bases between. Germline CDR1 SNHLY, CDR2 FYNNEI. The CDR3 nucleotides are TGTGCCAGCAGTCTTACTAGTTATGAGCAGTTCTTC. Residues: CASSLTSYEQFF.

V is TRBV30 and J is TRBJ2-5, with 10 bases that match TRBD2. This CDR3 has 16 amino acids. The germline V gene has CDR1 GTSNPN and CDR2 SVGIG (reference sequence). With V trimmed by 1 base and J by 5 bases, 10 bases remained unmatched. The CDR3 region is CAWSGWASGSPETQYF. In DNA, the CDR3 is TGTGCCTGGAGTGGGTGGGCTAGCGGGAGCCCCGAGACCCAGTACTTC.

The rearrangement joins TRBV20-1 to TRBJ1-6; the D is unclear. V lost 6 bases to trimming and J lost 9 bases, with 9 bases between them. Germline V gene sequence: CDR1 DFQATT, CDR2 SNEGSKA (reference sequence). CDR3 size: 11 residues. The CDR3 coding sequence is TGCAGTGCGAGCGGTGGTTCACCCCTCCACTTT. Protein sequence: CSASGGSPLHF.

The chain joins TRBV6-4 to TRBJ1-2; tentative D call: TRBD1 (5 bases). The CDR3 has 13 amino acids. Germline V CDR1 and CDR2: MRHNA, SNTAGT. With 8 bases removed from V and 2 bases from J, the gap between germline ends came to 12 bases. Here the CDR3 reads CASRPGGNYGYTF. In nucleotides, the CDR3 is TGTGCCAGCCGACCGGGGGGGAACTATGGCTACACCTTC.

This clone was counted a single time. This chain joins TRBV9 and TRBJ2-7; possible D gene TRBD2, 6 bases. Trimming shortened V by 7 bases and J by 4 bases, and 21 bases separated the two germline ends. This CDR3 has 15 residues. Germline-derived CDR1 and CDR2 are SGDLS and YYNGEE. Written as DNA, the CDR3 is TGTGCCAGCCACCCGGGGGACGGGGTGGCATACGAGCAGTACTTC. Translated: CASHPGDGVAYEQYF.

This chain connects TRBV9 to TRBJ2-6; no definite D call. CDR1 SGDLS and CDR2 YYNGEE come from the germline V gene. The CDR3 totals 16 residues. V was pared by 4 bases and J by 0 bases, with 11 bases between. The CDR3 spells CASSPHRASGANVLTF. The DNA of the CDR3 is TGTGCCAGCAGCCCACACAGAGCCTCTGGGGCCAACGTCCTGACTTTC.

This clone was detected only once. CDR3 amino acids: CASSPFSGYEQYF. The CDR3 region has the DNA TGTGCCAGCAGTCCCTTTTCAGGGTACGAGCAGTACTTC. This chain links TRBV25-1 with TRBJ2-7, with a tentative D call TRBD1 (5 bases). The CDR3 contains 13 residues. From germline, CDR1 is MGHDK and CDR2 SYGVNS. Trimming took 5 bases from V and 4 from J, leaving 12 bases between them.